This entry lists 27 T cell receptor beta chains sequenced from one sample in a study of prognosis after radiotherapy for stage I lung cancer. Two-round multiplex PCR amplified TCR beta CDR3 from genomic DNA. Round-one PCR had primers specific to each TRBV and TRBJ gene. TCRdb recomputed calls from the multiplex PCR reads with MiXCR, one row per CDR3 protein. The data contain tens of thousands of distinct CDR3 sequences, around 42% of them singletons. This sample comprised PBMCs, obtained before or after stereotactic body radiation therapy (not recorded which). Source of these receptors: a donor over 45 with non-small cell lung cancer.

The CDR3 protein is CASSPGLAHRTDTQYF. CDR3 DNA sequence: TGTGCCAGCAGTCCCGGACTAGCGCATAGAACAGATACGCAGTATTTT. V and J are TRBV6-2 or TRBV6-3 and TRBJ2-3; 9 nucleotides agree with TRBD2. This CDR3 is built from 16 residues. Per the germline V gene, CDR1 is MNHEY and CDR2 is SVGEGT. The ends lost 5 bases at V and 3 bases at J; junction bases unmatched: 9.

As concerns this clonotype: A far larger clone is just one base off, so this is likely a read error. The CDR3 sequence: CASSNTGTSVRPGNEQFF. For the CDR3, the DNA is TGTGCCAGCAGTAACACAGGGACTAGCGTGAGACCGGGGAATGAGCAGTTCTTC. This chain connects TRBV6-5 to TRBJ2-1, with 10 bases aligning to TRBD2. The length of the CDR3 is 18 residues. CDR1 is MNHEY and CDR2 is SVGAGI in the germline V gene. V shed 5 bases, J shed 7 bases, and the junction held 17 bases outside the gene matches.

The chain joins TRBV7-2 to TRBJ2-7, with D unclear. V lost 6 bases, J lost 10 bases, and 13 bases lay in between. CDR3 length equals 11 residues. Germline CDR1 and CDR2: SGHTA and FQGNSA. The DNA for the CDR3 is TGTGCCAGCAGTCCCTCTCTCTATCAGTACTTC. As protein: CASSPSLYQYF.

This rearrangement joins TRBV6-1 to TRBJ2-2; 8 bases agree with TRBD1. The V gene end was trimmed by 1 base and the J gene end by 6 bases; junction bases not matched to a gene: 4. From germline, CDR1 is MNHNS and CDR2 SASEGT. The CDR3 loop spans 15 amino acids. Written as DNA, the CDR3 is TGTGCCAGCAGTGAAGGGACAGGGTTTCCCGGGGAGCTGTTTTTT. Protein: CASSEGTGFPGELFF.

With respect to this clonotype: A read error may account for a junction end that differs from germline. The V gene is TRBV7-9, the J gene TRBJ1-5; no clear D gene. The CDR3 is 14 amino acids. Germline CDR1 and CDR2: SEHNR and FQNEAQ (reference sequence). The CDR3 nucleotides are TGCGCCAGCAGCTCTGCCGGGGAGTGGCAGCCCCAGCATTTT. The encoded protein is CASSSAGEWQPQHF.

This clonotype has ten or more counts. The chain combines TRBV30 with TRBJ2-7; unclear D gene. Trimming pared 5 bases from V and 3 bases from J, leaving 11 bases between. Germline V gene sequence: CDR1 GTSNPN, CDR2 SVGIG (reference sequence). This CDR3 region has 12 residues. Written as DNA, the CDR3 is TGTGCCTGGGGCGAGGATCGCTACGAGCAGTACTTC. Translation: CAWGEDRYEQYF.

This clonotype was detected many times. The CDR3 reads CASSLPEGGMRTEAFF. Here the CDR3 DNA reads TGTGCCAGCAGCTTACCCGAGGGGGGCATGAGAACTGAAGCTTTCTTT. The chain couples TRBV11-3 to TRBJ1-1, with D possibly matching TRBD1 (6 bases). With 2 bases removed from V and 5 bases from J, the gap between germline ends came to 18 bases. CDR3 length equals 16 residues. Per germline, CDR1 SGHNT and CDR2 YENEEA. Using reference TRBV11-3 and TRBJ1-1 for the parts outside the CDR3, the full variable domain is EAGVVQSPRYKIIEKKQPVAFWCNPISGHNTLYWYLQNLGQGPELLIRYENEEAVDDSQLPKDRFSAERLKGVDSTLKIQPAELGDSAVYLCASSLPEGGMRTEAFFGQGTRLTVV.

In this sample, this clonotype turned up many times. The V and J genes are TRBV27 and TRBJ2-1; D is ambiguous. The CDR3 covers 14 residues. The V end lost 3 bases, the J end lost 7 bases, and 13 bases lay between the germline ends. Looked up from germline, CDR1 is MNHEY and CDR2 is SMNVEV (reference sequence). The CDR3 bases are TGTGCCAGCAGTTTCACCCTAGGAATGAATGAGCAGTTCTTC. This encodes CASSFTLGMNEQFF.

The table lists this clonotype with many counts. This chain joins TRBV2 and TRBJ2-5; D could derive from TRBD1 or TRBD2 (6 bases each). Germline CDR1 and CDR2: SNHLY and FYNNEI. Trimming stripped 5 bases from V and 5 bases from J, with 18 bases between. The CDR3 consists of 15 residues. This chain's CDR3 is CASSLGGRRVETQYF. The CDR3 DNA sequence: TGTGCCAGCAGTTTGGGGGGCAGGAGGGTTGAGACCCAGTACTTC. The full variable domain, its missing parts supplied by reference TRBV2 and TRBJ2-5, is EPEVTQTPSHQVTQMGQEVILRCVPISNHLYFYWYRQILGQKVEFLVSFYNNEISEKSEIFDDQFSVERPDGSNFTLKIRSTKLEDSAMYFCASSLGGRRVETQYFGPGTRLLVL.

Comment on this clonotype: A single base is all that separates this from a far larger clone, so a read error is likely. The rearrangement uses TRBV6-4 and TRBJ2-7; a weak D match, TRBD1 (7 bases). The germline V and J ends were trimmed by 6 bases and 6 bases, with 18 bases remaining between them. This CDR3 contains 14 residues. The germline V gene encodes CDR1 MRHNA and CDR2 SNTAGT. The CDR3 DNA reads TGTGCCAGCAGATCCCCCTCCAGGGGGGCCGAGCAGTACTTC. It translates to CASRSPSRGAEQYF.

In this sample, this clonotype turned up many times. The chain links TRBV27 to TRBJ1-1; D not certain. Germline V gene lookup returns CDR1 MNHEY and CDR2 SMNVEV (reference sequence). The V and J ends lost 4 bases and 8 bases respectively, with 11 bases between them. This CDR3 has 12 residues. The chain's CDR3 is CASSSWTNEAFF. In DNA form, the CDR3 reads TGTGCCAGCAGTTCGTGGACTAACGAAGCTTTCTTT.

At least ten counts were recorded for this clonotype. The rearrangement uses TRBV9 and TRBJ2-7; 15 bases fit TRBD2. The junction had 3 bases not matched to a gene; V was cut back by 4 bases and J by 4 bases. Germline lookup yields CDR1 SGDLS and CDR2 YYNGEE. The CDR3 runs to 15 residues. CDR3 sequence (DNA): TGTGCCAGCAGCCCCGGGACTAGCGGGAGGTACGAGCAGTACTTC. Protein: CASSPGTSGRYEQYF.

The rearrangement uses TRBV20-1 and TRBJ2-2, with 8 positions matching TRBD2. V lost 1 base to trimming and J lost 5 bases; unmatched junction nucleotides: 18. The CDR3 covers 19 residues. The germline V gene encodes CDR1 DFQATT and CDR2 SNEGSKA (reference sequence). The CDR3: CSARGGWERERMNTGELFF. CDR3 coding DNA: TGCAGTGCTAGAGGGGGGTGGGAGCGGGAGAGAATGAATACCGGGGAGCTGTTTTTT.

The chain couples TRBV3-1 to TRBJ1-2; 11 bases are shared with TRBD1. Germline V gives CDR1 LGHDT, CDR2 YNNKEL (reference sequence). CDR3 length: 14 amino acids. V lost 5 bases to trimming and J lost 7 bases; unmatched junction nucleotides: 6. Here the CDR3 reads CASSSRTGGSGYTF. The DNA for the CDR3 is TGTGCCAGCAGCAGTCGGACAGGGGGCTCTGGCTACACCTTC.

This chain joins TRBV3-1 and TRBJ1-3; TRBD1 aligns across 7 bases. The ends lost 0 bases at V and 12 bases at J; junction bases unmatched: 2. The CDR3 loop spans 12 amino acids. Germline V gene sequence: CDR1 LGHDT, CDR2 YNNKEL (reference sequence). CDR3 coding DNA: TGTGCCAGCAGCCAAGATACAGGGGACATATATTTT. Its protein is CASSQDTGDIYF.

The CDR3 DNA reads as TGTGCCAGCAGCTTGGCAGGGGGTGACTACTACGAGCAGTACTTC. As protein: CASSLAGGDYYEQYF. The V and J genes are TRBV5-5 and TRBJ2-7; 7 nucleotides align to TRBD1. The CDR3 runs 15 residues. Unmatched junction bases numbered 6, after V lost 0 bases and J lost 3 bases. Germline CDR1 is SGHKS and CDR2 is YYEKEE (reference sequence).

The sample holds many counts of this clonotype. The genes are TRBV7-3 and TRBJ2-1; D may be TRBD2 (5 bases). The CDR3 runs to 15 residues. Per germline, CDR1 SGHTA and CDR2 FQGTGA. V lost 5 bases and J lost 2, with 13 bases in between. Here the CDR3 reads CASSELGGPYNEQFF. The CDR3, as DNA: TGTGCCAGCAGCGAACTAGGTGGTCCCTACAATGAGCAGTTCTTC. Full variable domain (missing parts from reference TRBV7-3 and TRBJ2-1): GAGVSQTPSNKVTEKGKYVELRCDPISGHTALYWYRQSLGQGPEFLIYFQGTGAADDSGLPNDRFFAVRPEGSVSTLKIQRTERGDSAVYLCASSELGGPYNEQFFGPGTRLTVL.

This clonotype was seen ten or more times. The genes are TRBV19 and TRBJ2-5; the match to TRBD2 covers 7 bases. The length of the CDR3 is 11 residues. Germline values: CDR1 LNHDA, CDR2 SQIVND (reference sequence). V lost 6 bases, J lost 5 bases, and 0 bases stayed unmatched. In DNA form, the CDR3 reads TGTGCCAGTAGGGGAGGGGAGACCCAGTACTTC. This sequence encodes CASRGGETQYF.

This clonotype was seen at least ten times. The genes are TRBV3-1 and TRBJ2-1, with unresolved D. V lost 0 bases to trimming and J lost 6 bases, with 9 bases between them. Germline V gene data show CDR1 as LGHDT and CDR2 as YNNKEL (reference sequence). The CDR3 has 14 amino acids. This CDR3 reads CASSQELYGNEQFF. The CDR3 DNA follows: TGTGCCAGCAGCCAAGAGCTTTACGGCAATGAGCAGTTCTTC.

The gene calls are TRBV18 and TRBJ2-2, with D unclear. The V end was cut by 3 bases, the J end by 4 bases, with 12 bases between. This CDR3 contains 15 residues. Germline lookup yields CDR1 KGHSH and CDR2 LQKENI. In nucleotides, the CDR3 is TGTGCCAGCTCACCGCAGTTCATGGGCACCGGGGAGCTGTTTTTT. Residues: CASSPQFMGTGELFF.

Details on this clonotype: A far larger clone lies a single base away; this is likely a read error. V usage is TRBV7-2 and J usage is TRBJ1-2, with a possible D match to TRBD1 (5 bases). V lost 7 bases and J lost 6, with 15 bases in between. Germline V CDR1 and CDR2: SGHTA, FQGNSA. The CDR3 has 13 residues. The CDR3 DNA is TGTGCCAGCATCCCGGAGGCAGGGCATGGCTACACCTTC. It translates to CASIPEAGHGYTF.

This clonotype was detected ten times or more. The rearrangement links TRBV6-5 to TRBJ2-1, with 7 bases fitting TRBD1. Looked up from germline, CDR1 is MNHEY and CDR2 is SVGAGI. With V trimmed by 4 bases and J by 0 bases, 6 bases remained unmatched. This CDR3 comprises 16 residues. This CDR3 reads CASSLTGAASYNEQFF. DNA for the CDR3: TGTGCCAGCAGTTTAACAGGGGCTGCCTCCTACAATGAGCAGTTCTTC.

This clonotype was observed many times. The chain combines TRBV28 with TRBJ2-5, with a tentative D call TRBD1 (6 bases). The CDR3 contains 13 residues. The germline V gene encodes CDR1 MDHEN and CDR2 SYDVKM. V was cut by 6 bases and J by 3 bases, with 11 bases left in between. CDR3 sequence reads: CASREGVEETQYF. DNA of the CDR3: TGTGCCAGCAGAGAGGGGGTGGAAGAGACCCAGTACTTC.

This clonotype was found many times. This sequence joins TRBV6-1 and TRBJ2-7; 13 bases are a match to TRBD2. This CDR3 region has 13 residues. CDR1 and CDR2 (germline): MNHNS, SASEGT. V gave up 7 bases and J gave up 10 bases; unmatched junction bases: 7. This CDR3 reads CASTYGLAGAQYF. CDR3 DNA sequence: TGTGCCAGCACCTACGGACTAGCGGGAGCACAGTACTTC.

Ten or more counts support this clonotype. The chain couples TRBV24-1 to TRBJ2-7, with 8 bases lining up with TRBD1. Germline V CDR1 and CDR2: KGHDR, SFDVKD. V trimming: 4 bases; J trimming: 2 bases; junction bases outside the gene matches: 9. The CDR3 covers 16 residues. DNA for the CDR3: TGTGCCACCAGTGACCCCCAAGGGACAGGACCCTACGAGCAGTACTTC. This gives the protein CATSDPQGTGPYEQYF.

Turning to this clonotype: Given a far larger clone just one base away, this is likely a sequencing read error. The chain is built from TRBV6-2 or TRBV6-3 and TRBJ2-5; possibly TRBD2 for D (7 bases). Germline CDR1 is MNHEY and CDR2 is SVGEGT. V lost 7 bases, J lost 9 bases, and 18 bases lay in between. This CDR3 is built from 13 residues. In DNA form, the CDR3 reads TGTGCCAGCAACGGAGGGGGGGAAGACGCCCAGTACTTC. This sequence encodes CASNGGGEDAQYF.

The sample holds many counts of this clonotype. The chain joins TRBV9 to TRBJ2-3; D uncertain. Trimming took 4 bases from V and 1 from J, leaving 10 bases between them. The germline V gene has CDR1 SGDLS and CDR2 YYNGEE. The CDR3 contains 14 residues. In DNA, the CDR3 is TGTGCCAGCAGCCCCCCTGGCGGCACAGATACGCAGTATTTT. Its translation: CASSPPGGTDTQYF. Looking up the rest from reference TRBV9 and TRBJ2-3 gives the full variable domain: DSGVTQTPKHLITATGQRVTLRCSPRSGDLSVYWYQQSLDQGLQFLIQYYNGEERAKGNILERFSAQQFPDLHSELNLSSLELGDSALYFCASSPPGGTDTQYFGPGTRLTVL.